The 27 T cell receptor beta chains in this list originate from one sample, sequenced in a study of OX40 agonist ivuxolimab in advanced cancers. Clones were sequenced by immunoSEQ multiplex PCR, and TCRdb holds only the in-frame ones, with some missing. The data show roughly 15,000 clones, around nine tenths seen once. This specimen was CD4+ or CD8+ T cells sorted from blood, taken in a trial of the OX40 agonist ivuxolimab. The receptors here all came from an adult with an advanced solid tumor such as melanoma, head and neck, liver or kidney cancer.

The CDR3, as DNA: TGTGCCAGCTCACCCGGGGGGGAAGCGACTCGTGGCTACACCTTC. This codes for CASSPGGEATRGYTF. This rearrangement joins TRBV18 to TRBJ1-2; D possibly corresponds to TRBD1 (5 bases). This CDR3 is 15 amino acids long. Looked up from germline, CDR1 is KGHSH and CDR2 is LQKENI. Trimming left V 3 bases short and J 7 bases short, with 18 bases between.

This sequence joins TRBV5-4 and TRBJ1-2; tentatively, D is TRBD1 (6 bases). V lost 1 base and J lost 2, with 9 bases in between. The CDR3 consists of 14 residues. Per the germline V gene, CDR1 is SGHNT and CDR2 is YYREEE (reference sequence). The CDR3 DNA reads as TGTGCCAGCAGCTTGAACAGGGTAAACTATGGCTACACCTTC. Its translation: CASSLNRVNYGYTF.

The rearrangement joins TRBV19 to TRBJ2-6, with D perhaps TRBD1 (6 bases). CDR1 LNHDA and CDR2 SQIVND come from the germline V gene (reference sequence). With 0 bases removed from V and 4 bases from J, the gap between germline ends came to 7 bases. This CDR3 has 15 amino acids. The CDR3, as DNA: TGTGCCAGTAGTATAGAGGGGGCAGGGGCCAACGTCCTGACTTTC. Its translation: CASSIEGAGANVLTF.

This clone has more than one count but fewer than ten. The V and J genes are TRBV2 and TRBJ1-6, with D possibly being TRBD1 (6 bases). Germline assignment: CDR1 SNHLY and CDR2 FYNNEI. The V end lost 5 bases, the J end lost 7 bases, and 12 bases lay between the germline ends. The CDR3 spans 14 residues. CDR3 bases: TGTGCCAGCAGTTCACGGGGGGCCAATTCACCCCTCCACTTT. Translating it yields CASSSRGANSPLHF.

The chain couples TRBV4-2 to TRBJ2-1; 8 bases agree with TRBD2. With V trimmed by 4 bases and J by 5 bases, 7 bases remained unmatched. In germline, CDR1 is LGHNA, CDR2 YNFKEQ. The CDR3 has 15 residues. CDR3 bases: TGTGCCAGCAGCCTCCGGCGGGGGGTGGACAATGAGCAGTTCTTC. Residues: CASSLRRGVDNEQFF.

In DNA form, the CDR3 reads TGTGCCCACCGGGGGGCTAAGGGTGTCGAGCAGTACTTC. It specifies CAHRGAKGVEQYF. V is TRBV10-3 and J is TRBJ2-7; D possibly corresponds to TRBD2 (7 bases). This CDR3 is built from 13 residues. Germline V gives CDR1 ENHRY, CDR2 SYGVKD. V gave up 11 bases and J gave up 6 bases, with 20 bases separating them.

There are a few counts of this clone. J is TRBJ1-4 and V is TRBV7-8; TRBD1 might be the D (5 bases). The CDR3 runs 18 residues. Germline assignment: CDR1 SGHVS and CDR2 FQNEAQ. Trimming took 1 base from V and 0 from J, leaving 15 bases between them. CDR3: CASSLVRTPGATNEKLFF. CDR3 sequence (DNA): TGTGCCAGCAGCTTAGTAAGGACACCCGGGGCAACTAATGAAAAACTGTTTTTT.

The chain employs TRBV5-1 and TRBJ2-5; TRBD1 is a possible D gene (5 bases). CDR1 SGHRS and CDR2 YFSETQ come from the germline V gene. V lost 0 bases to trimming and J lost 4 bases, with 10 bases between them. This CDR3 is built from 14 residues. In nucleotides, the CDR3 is TGCGCCAGCAGCTTGGGCAGGGTTAGAGAGACCCAGTACTTC. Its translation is CASSLGRVRETQYF.

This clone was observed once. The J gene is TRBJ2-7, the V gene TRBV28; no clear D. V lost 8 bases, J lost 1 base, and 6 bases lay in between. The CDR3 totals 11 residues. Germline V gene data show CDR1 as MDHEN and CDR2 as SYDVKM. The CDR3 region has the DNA TGTGCCAGCGGCCCGTCCTACGAGCAGTACTTC. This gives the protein CASGPSYEQYF.

The CDR3 is CASTSGSLLYGYTF. DNA of the CDR3: TGTGCCAGCACGTCGGGATCTCTACTCTATGGCTACACCTTC. This chain links TRBV28 with TRBJ1-2, with D uncertain. From germline, CDR1 is MDHEN and CDR2 SYDVKM. This CDR3 is built from 14 residues. The germline V and J ends were trimmed by 7 bases and 4 bases, with 16 bases remaining between them.

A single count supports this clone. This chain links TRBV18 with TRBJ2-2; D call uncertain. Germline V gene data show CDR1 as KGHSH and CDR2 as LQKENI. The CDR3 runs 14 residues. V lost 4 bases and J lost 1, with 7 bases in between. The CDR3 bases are TGTGCCAGCTCACGTGCGGTGAACACCGGGGAGCTGTTTTTT. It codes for CASSRAVNTGELFF.

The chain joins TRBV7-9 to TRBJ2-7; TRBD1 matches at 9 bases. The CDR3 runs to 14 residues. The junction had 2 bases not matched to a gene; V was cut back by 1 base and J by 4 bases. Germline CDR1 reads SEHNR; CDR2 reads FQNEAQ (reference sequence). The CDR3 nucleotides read TGTGCCAGCAGCTTAGGGGGACAGGGATACGAGCAGTACTTC. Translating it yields CASSLGGQGYEQYF. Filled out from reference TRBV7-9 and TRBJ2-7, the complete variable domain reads DTGVSQNPRHKITKRGQNVTFRCDPISEHNRLYWYRQTLGQGPEFLTYFQNEAQLEKSRLLSDRFSAERPKGSFSTLEIQRTEQGDSAMYLCASSLGGQGYEQYFGPGTRLTVT.

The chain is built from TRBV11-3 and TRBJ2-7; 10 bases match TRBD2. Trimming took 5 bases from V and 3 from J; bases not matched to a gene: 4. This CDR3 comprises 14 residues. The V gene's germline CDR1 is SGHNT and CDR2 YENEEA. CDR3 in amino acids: CASSGLAEVYEQYF. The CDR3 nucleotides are TGTGCCAGCAGCGGACTAGCGGAGGTCTACGAGCAGTACTTC.

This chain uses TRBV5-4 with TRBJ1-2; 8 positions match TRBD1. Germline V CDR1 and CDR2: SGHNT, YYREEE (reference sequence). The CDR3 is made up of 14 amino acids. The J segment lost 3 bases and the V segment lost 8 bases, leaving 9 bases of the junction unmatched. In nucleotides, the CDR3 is TGTGCCAGTCAAGGGACAGGCCGCTACTATGGCTACACCTTC. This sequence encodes CASQGTGRYYGYTF. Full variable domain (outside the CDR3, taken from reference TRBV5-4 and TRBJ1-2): ETGVTQSPTHLIKTRGQQVTLRCSSQSGHNTVSWYQQALGQGPQFIFQYYREEENGRGNFPPRFSGLQFPNYSSELNVNALELDDSALYLCASQGTGRYYGYTFGSGTRLTVV.

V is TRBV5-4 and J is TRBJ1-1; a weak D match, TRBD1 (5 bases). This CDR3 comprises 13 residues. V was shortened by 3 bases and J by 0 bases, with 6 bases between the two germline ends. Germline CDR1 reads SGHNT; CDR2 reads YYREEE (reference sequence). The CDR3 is CASSSDMNTEAFF. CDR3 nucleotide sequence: TGTGCCAGCAGCTCGGACATGAACACTGAAGCTTTCTTT. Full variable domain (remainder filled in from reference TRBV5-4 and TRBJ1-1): ETGVTQSPTHLIKTRGQQVTLRCSSQSGHNTVSWYQQALGQGPQFIFQYYREEENGRGNFPPRFSGLQFPNYSSELNVNALELDDSALYLCASSSDMNTEAFFGQGTRLTVV.

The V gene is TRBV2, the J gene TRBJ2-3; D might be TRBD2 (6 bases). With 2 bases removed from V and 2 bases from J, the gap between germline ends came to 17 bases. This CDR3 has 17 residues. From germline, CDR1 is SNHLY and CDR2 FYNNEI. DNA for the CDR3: TGTGCCAGCAGTGAAACGGAGTTGGGGGGAATCACAGATACGCAGTATTTT. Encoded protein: CASSETELGGITDTQYF.

CDR3 loop: CASTTLTSGGYEQYF. The CDR3 region has the DNA TGTGCCAGCACCACCCTAACTAGCGGGGGCTACGAGCAGTACTTC. The chain recombines TRBV5-6 with TRBJ2-7; 11 bases line up with TRBD2. Germline V gene sequence: CDR1 SGHDT, CDR2 YYEEEE. Unmatched junction bases numbered 8, after V lost 6 bases and J lost 3 bases. The CDR3 extends over 15 amino acids.

CDR3 DNA: TGTGCCAGCAGCCGACAGCTTAATGAAAAACTGTTTTTT. Its translation is CASSRQLNEKLFF. This chain joins TRBV6-5 and TRBJ1-4, with D tentatively TRBD1 (5 bases). V dropped 6 bases and J dropped 4 bases, with 9 bases sitting between them. Germline V gene lookup returns CDR1 MNHEY and CDR2 SVGAGI. This CDR3 is 13 amino acids long.

In DNA, the CDR3 is TGTGCCTGGAACCAAGGGGACACTGAAGCTTTCTTT. This sequence encodes CAWNQGDTEAFF. The chain employs TRBV30 and TRBJ1-1, with a tentative D call TRBD1 (5 bases). Germline V CDR1 and CDR2: GTSNPN, SVGIG (reference sequence). The CDR3 spans 12 residues. The V end lost 4 bases, the J end lost 3 bases, and 9 bases lay between the germline ends.

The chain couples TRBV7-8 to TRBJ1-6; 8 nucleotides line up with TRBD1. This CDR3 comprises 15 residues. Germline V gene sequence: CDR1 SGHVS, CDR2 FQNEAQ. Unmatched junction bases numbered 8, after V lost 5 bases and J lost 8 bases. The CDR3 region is CASSGQGGMHSPLHF. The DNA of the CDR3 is TGTGCCAGCAGCGGACAGGGAGGCATGCATTCACCCCTCCACTTT. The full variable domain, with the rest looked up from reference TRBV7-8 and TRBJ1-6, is GAGVSQSPRYKVAKRGQDVALRCDPISGHVSLFWYQQALGQGPEFLTYFQNEAQLDKSGLPSDRFFAERPEGSVSTLKIQRTQQEDSAVYLCASSGQGGMHSPLHFGNGTRLTVT.

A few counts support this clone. The CDR3 DNA sequence: TGTGCCAGCAGTTCGGGACTAGCGGGGTACGAGCAGTACTTC. This sequence encodes CASSSGLAGYEQYF. The rearrangement uses TRBV6-5 and TRBJ2-7, with 13 bases identical to TRBD2. Germline V gene data show CDR1 as MNHEY and CDR2 as SVGAGI. The CDR3 covers 14 residues. The V segment lost 4 bases and the J segment 4 bases; nucleotides outside the gene matches: 1.

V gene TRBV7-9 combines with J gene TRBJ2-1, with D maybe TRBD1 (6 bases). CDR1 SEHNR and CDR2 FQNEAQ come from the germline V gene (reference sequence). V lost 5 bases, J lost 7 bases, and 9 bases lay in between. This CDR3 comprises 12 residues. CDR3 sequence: CASSSTGNEQFF. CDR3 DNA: TGTGCCAGCAGCAGTACAGGGAATGAGCAGTTCTTC.

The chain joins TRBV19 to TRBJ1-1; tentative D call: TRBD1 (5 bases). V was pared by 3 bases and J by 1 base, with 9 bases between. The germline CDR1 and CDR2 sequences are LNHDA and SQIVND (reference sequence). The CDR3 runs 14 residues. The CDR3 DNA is TGTGCCAGTAGTATCCTCGGGGGGAACACTGAAGCTTTCTTT. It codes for CASSILGGNTEAFF.

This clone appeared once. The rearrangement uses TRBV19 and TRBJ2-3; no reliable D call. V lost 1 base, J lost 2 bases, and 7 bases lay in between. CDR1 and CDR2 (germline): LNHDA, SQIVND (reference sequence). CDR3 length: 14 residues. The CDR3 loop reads CASSIVANTDTQYF. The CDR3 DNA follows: TGTGCCAGTAGTATAGTGGCCAACACAGATACGCAGTATTTT.

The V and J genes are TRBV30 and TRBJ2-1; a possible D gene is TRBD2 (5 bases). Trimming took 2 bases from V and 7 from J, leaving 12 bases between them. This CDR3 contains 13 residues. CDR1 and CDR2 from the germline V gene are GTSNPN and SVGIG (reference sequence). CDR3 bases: TGTGCCTGGAGTAGAGGGTCGGAGAATGAGCAGTTCTTC. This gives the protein CAWSRGSENEQFF.

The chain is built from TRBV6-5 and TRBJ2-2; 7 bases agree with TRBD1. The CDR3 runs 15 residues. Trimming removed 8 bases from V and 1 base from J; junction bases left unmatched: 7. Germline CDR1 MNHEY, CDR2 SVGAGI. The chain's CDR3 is CASARGQMNTGELFF. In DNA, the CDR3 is TGTGCCAGCGCCCGGGGACAGATGAACACCGGGGAGCTGTTTTTT.

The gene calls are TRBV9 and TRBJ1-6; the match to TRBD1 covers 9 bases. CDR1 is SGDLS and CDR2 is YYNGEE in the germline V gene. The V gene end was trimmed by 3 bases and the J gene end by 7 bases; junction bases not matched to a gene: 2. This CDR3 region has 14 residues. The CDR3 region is CASSAGTGNSPLHF. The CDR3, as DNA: TGTGCCAGCAGCGCAGGGACAGGGAATTCACCCCTCCACTTT.